This passage covers 9 T cell receptor beta chains from one sample sequenced in a study of OX40 agonist ivuxolimab in advanced cancers. This table comes from immunoSEQ multiplex PCR, and its TCRdb copy is limited to in-frame clones, with some not included. Of about 78,000 clones listed, roughly 91% were seen once; the top ten hold around 0.23%. This specimen consisted of CD4+ or CD8+ T cells sorted from blood, obtained in a trial of the OX40 agonist ivuxolimab. Source of these receptors: an adult with an advanced solid tumor such as melanoma, head and neck, liver or kidney cancer.

The rearrangement uses TRBV11-2 and TRBJ1-4; D unclear. The CDR3 length is 14 residues. Per the germline V gene, CDR1 is SGHAT and CDR2 is FQNNGV. Deletions cut 3 bases from V and 7 bases from J, with 12 bases between. CDR3 residues: CASSFNQWGEKLFF. The CDR3 nucleotides read TGTGCCAGCAGCTTTAATCAGTGGGGTGAAAAACTGTTTTTT.

The gene calls are TRBV7-2 and TRBJ1-5; a weak D match, TRBD1 (5 bases). Germline V gene lookup returns CDR1 SGHTA and CDR2 FQGNSA. The V gene lost 1 base and the J gene lost 5 bases, with 18 bases spanning the gap. The CDR3 totals 17 residues. The CDR3 loop reads CASSLDQGFSWYQPQHF. The CDR3 nucleotides are TGTGCCAGCAGCTTAGATCAGGGATTTTCTTGGTATCAGCCCCAGCATTTT.

This clone was observed a single time. The rearrangement links TRBV27 to TRBJ2-3; 10 bases are a match to TRBD2. The CDR3 sequence is 19 residues long. V dropped 1 base and J dropped 2; count of bases not matched to a gene: 12. The germline gives CDR1 MNHEY, CDR2 SMNVEV (reference sequence). CDR3 sequence reads: CASSLYIPSGRRVTDTQYF. CDR3 nucleotides: TGTGCCAGCAGTTTATACATTCCTAGCGGGAGACGGGTCACAGATACGCAGTATTTT.

The table lists this clone with a few counts. In DNA, the CDR3 is TGCGCCAGCAGCCAAGATTCAACAGGGGGCTTGGAGACCCAGTACTTC. Translated: CASSQDSTGGLETQYF. The rearrangement uses TRBV4-1 and TRBJ2-5, with 9 bases matching TRBD1. The trim removed 0 bases at V and 5 bases at J, leaving 7 bases unmatched. The CDR3 has 16 residues. Germline lookup yields CDR1 MGHRA and CDR2 YSYEKL.

The rearrangement uses TRBV6-5 and TRBJ1-4; 7 nucleotides agree with TRBD1. Per germline, CDR1 MNHEY and CDR2 SVGAGI. V lost 5 bases to trimming and J lost 10 bases; unmatched junction nucleotides: 7. The CDR3 has 13 amino acids. The CDR3 here is CASSVTGPGKLFF. The CDR3 nucleotides read TGTGCCAGCAGTGTGACAGGGCCCGGAAAACTGTTTTTT.

The chain employs TRBV19 and TRBJ2-7; D perhaps matches TRBD2 (5 bases). Trimming took off 3 bases at V and 5 bases at J, with 14 bases between the two ends. The CDR3 totals 14 residues. Germline loops: CDR1 LNHDA, CDR2 SQIVND (reference sequence). In DNA, the CDR3 is TGTGCCAGTAGTATCACGGGGTGGTCCAACGAGCAGTACTTC. Translation gives CASSITGWSNEQYF.

The genes are TRBV18 and TRBJ1-3, with 7 bases aligning to TRBD1. Germline values: CDR1 KGHSH, CDR2 LQKENI. The CDR3 is 15 residues long. Trimming cost V 3 bases and J 0 bases; bases outside gene matches: 2. CDR3 sequence: CASSPGTASGNTIYF. In nucleotides, the CDR3 is TGTGCCAGCTCACCTGGGACAGCCTCTGGAAACACCATATATTTT. Combining the CDR3 with reference TRBV18 and TRBJ1-3 gives the whole variable domain NAGVMQNPRHLVRRRGQEARLRCSPMKGHSHVYWYRQLPEEGLKFMVYLQKENIIDESGMPKERFSAEFPKEGPSILRIQQVVRGDSAAYFCASSPGTASGNTIYFGEGSWLTVV.

This chain joins TRBV27 and TRBJ2-7; TRBD2 is a possible D gene (7 bases). Trimming took 3 bases from V and 2 from J, leaving 17 bases between them. The CDR3 has 16 amino acids. Looked up from germline, CDR1 is MNHEY and CDR2 is SMNVEV (reference sequence). CDR3 DNA sequence: TGTGCCAGCAGTTTGGCCGGGGGGCAGCCGACCTACGAGCAGTACTTC. It is translated as CASSLAGGQPTYEQYF.

This chain links TRBV9 with TRBJ2-1; TRBD1 matches 7 bases. The germline CDR1 and CDR2 sequences are SGDLS and YYNGEE. V dropped 5 bases and J dropped 10; count of bases not matched to a gene: 15. The CDR3 extends over 15 amino acids. The CDR3 protein is CASRRGPASNLEQFF. The CDR3 nucleotides are TGTGCCAGCAGGAGGGGGCCAGCGTCGAATCTAGAGCAGTTCTTC.